This T cell receptor beta chain originates from a study of STAT5B mutations in CD4+ large granular lymphocyte leukemia. General study results and limits: Patient CD4-sorted repertoires looked more clonal than healthy CD4+ repertoires, even without putative leukemic clones.

The assay was immunoSEQ multiplex PCR, and TCRdb's table has in-frame clones only and misses some. The sample yields 30,000 to 35,000 clones, 76% seen once. As to this clone: Its antigen remains unknown.

CDR3 size: 14 residues. The germline V gene encodes CDR1 LNHNV and CDR2 YYDKDF (reference sequence). With 3 bases removed from V and 5 bases from J, the gap between germline ends came to 13 bases. The origin of this receptor is a human donor in good health. Sequencing was done on a sample of CD4+ T cells from blood buffy coats. The chain has TRBV15 and TRBJ2-5, with TRBD1 as a possible D gene (5 bases). CDR3 amino acids: CATSSRAKGETQYF. The DNA of the CDR3 is TGTGCCACCAGCAGTCGGGCGAAGGGGGAGACCCAGTACTTC.